This T cell receptor (beta chain) was retrieved from a study of blood T cell repertoires in COVID-19. Study details: Acute and convalescent COVID-19 specimens originated in the United States, Italy and Spain.

Generated by immunoSEQ multiplex PCR, the TCRdb table keeps only in-frame clones and is missing some. The table records 110,000 to 150,000 clones, around nine tenths of them present only once. The V gene end was trimmed by 0 bases and the J gene end by 13 bases; junction bases not matched to a gene: 8. The CDR3 loop spans 15 amino acids. Germline V gene lookup returns CDR1 SGDLS and CDR2 YYNGEE. The sequence derives from a woman aged 60 to 75 with acute or convalescent COVID-19. The rearrangement joins TRBV9 to TRBJ1-6, with TRBD1 matching over 9 bases. The sequencing sample was made of peripheral blood. CDR3 sequence (DNA): TGTGCCAGCAGCGTAGAGACAGGGGGAACGGGTCCCCTCCACTTT. Its translation: CASSVETGGTGPLHF.